This passage covers 10 T cell receptor beta chains from one sample sequenced in a study of cytomegalovirus exposure and HLA in healthy donors (dated by TCRdb to the late 2010s). Library construction relied on the immunoSEQ multiplex PCR assay. For the multiplex PCR, a mixture combining 60 forward primers for TCR Vbeta segments and 13 reverse primers for TCR Jbeta segments was used. This immuneACCESS table, as held by TCRdb, lists in-frame sequences with V and J called but not all clones. Of the missing ones, under half trace to an unresolved V gene in checked studies; the others have no known cause. The sample table lists some 200,000 clones, about 10% of them with a count of one. The ten most abundant clones make up 1% to 1.5% of the sample. Sequencing was performed on PBMCs. The receptors shown here come from a woman in her thirties in good health and CMV-seropositive.

The V gene is TRBV9, the J gene TRBJ2-3, with 9 bases lining up with TRBD2. CDR3 length: 15 residues. Trimming at V came to 0 bases and at J to 4 bases, leaving 3 bases not matched to a gene. Germline V gives CDR1 SGDLS, CDR2 YYNGEE. CDR3 in DNA: TGTGCCAGCAGCGTAGGGCGGGAGGGCCCAGATACGCAGTATTTT. Protein sequence: CASSVGREGPDTQYF.

CDR3 DNA sequence: TGCGCCAGCAGCCAAGTTCTGACAGACCGCTACGAGCAGTACTTC. Translated, it gives CASSQVLTDRYEQYF. The gene calls are TRBV4-1 and TRBJ2-7; weak D call: TRBD1 (5 bases). Germline V gene lookup returns CDR1 MGHRA and CDR2 YSYEKL. The V gene lost 1 base and the J gene lost 3 bases, with 13 bases spanning the gap. CDR3 length equals 15 residues.

There are a few counts of this clone. The chain recombines TRBV5-5 with TRBJ1-4; D uncertain. V lost 1 base and J 8 bases, leaving 12 bases between the germline ends. The CDR3 is made up of 14 amino acids. In germline, CDR1 is SGHKS, CDR2 YYEKEE (reference sequence). The CDR3 is CASSLRMAGEKLFF. Written as DNA, the CDR3 is TGTGCCAGCAGCTTGCGGATGGCAGGAGAAAAACTGTTTTTT. The variable domain in full, completed from reference TRBV5-5 and TRBJ1-4, reads DAGVTQSPTHLIKTRGQQVTLRCSPISGHKSVSWYQQVLGQGPQFIFQYYEKEERGRGNFPDRFSARQFPNYSSELNVNALLLGDSALYLCASSLRMAGEKLFFGSGTQLSVL.

This clone was seen only a few times. The V call is TRBV2, the J call TRBJ2-3, with D possibly matching TRBD1 (6 bases). The CDR3 length is 17 residues. Germline V gene lookup returns CDR1 SNHLY and CDR2 FYNNEI. V lost 6 bases, J lost 0 bases, and 19 bases lay in between. DNA for the CDR3: TGTGCCAGCAGAGACCGGGGACATTCATCTAGCACAGATACGCAGTATTTT. Protein: CASRDRGHSSSTDTQYF.

This clone was recorded a few times. CDR3 region: CASSLVSSRRSSYEQYF. CDR3 coding DNA: TGTGCCAGCAGCTTGGTTTCTAGCAGAAGAAGCTCCTACGAGCAGTACTTC. The chain joins TRBV5-8 to TRBJ2-7, with D possibly matching TRBD2 (5 bases). The V and J ends lost 0 bases and 0 bases respectively, with 16 bases between them. Germline lookup yields CDR1 SGHTS and CDR2 YDEGEE. CDR3 length: 17 residues.

This clone came up a few times. The V gene is TRBV30, the J gene TRBJ2-7; D perhaps matches TRBD2 (6 bases). The V gene lost 4 bases and the J gene lost 4 bases, with 17 bases spanning the gap. The CDR3 totals 14 residues. Germline values: CDR1 GTSNPN, CDR2 SVGIG (reference sequence). CDR3 coding DNA: TGTGCCTGGAACCTTCCGGGACTTGGGTACGAGCAGTACTTC. Translation: CAWNLPGLGYEQYF.

The chain carries TRBV5-6 and TRBJ1-1; 7 positions match TRBD1. CDR3 length equals 12 residues. J gave up 8 bases and V 2 bases, and 3 bases lay outside the gene matches. The germline gives CDR1 SGHDT, CDR2 YYEEEE. CDR3 sequence (DNA): TGTGCCAGCAGCTTCGGACAGGTAGAAGCTTTCTTT. This translates into CASSFGQVEAFF.

The J gene is TRBJ2-7, the V gene TRBV11-2; the D is unclear. This CDR3 is built from 15 residues. Trimming removed 5 bases from V and 0 bases from J, with 14 bases in between. Germline-derived CDR1 and CDR2 are SGHAT and FQNNGV. CDR3 DNA: TGTGCCAGCAGCCATACGGGTTTGAGCTCCTACGAGCAGTACTTC. Translating gives CASSHTGLSSYEQYF.

The chain links TRBV9 to TRBJ1-4; 7 bases map to TRBD1. V was pared by 2 bases and J by 6 bases, with 7 bases of the junction left unmatched. CDR1 and CDR2 from the germline V gene are SGDLS and YYNGEE. This CDR3 has 15 amino acids. In DNA form, the CDR3 reads TGTGCCAGCAGCGTTACAGGGGCCGCGTATGAAAAACTGTTTTTT. The encoded protein is CASSVTGAAYEKLFF.

The V gene is TRBV5-5, the J gene TRBJ2-1, with TRBD1 matching 8 bases. V trimming: 0 bases; J trimming: 7 bases; junction bases outside the gene matches: 12. Germline CDR1 is SGHKS and CDR2 is YYEKEE (reference sequence). There are 17 residues in the CDR3. The chain's CDR3 is CASSLDGARGRWNEQFF. For the CDR3, the DNA is TGTGCCAGCAGCTTGGACGGCGCCAGGGGGCGGTGGAATGAGCAGTTCTTC.